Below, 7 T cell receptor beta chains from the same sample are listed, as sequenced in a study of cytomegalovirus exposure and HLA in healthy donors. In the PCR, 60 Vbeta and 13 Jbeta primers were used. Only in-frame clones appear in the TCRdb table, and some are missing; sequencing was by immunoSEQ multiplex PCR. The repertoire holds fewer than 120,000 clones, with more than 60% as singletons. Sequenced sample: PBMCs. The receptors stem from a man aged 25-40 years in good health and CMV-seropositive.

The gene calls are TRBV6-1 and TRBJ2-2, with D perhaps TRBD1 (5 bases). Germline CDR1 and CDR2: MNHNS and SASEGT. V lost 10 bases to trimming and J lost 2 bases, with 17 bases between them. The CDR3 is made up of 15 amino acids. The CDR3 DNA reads TGTGCCACCTCATGGGGCAGGGAAAACACCGGGGAGCTGTTTTTT. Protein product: CATSWGRENTGELFF.

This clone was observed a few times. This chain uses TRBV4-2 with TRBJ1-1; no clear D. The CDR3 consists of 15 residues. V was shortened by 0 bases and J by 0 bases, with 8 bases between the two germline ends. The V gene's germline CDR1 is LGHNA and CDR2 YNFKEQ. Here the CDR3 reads CASSQEGSMNTEAFF. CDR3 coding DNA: TGTGCCAGCAGCCAAGAGGGCAGCATGAACACTGAAGCTTTCTTT.

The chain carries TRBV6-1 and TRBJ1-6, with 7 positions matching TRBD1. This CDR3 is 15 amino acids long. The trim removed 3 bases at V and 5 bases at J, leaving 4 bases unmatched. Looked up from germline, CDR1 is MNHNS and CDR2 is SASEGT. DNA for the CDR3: TGTGCCAGCAGTGACAGGGGGTGGGATAATTCACCCCTCCACTTT. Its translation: CASSDRGWDNSPLHF.

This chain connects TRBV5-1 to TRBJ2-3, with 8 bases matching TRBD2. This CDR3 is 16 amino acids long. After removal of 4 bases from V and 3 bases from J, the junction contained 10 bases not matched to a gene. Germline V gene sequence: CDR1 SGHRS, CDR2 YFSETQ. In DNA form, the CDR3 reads TGCGCCAGCAGCCCCAACGGGGGGGGAGTGACAGATACGCAGTATTTT. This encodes CASSPNGGGVTDTQYF.

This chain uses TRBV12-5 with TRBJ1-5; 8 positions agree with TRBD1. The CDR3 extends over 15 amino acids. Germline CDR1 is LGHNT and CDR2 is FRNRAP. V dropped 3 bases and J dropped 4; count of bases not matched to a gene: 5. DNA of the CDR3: TGTGCTAGTGGTTTCGACAGGGGTAGGAATCAGCCCCAGCATTTT. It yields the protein CASGFDRGRNQPQHF.

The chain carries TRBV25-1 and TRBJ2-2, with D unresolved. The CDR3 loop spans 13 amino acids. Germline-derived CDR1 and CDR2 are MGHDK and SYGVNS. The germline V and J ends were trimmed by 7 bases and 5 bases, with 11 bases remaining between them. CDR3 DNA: TGTGCCAGCACTTTTGCAGAAACCGGGGAGCTGTTTTTT. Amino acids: CASTFAETGELFF.

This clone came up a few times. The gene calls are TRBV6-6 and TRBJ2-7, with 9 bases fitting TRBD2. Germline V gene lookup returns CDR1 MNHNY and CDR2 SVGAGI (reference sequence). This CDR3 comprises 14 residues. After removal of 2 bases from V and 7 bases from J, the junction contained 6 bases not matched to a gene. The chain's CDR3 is CASSYAGLASEQYF. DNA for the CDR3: TGTGCCAGCAGTTACGCGGGACTAGCCTCAGAGCAGTACTTC.